Below are 24 T cell receptor beta chains sequenced from a single sample in a study of cytomegalovirus exposure and HLA in healthy donors. The PCR had 60 Vbeta and 13 Jbeta primers. Generated by immunoSEQ multiplex PCR, the TCRdb table keeps only in-frame clones and is missing some. Of around 85,000 clones in the sample, 60% to 80% were seen once. The sequencing input was PBMCs. All receptors derive from a woman aged 50 to 65 in good health and CMV-seropositive.

With respect to this clone: The CDR3 does not end in the conserved phenylalanine or tryptophan, so this is likely a read error. The chain recombines TRBV5-3 with TRBJ1-3, with 10 bases identical to TRBD1. TRBV5-3 qualifies as an ORF whose function is uncertain. This CDR3 has 13 amino acids. Trimming at V came to 10 bases and at J to 4 bases, leaving 5 bases not matched to a gene. The DNA for the CDR3 is TGTGCCTTGGGACAGGGGACAGGAAACACCATATATTCT. Amino acids: CALGQGTGNTIYS.

CDR3 sequence: CATQAGDTEAFF. CDR3 DNA: TGCGCCACCCAGGCGGGGGACACTGAAGCTTTCTTT. This chain links TRBV10-2 with TRBJ1-1; possible D gene TRBD1, 5 bases. The CDR3 length is 12 residues. The V gene's germline CDR1 is WSHSY and CDR2 SAAADI. The V gene lost 10 bases and the J gene lost 3 bases, with 12 bases spanning the gap.

The V call is TRBV11-2, the J call TRBJ1-4, with 9 bases matching TRBD1. V dropped 5 bases and J dropped 7; count of bases not matched to a gene: 8. The CDR3 extends over 15 amino acids. CDR1 and CDR2 (germline): SGHAT, FQNNGV. DNA for the CDR3: TGTGCCAGCAGCACTACAGGGGGCTCTGGTGAAAAACTGTTTTTT. Translation: CASSTTGGSGEKLFF.

CDR3 DNA: TGCGCCAGCAGCTTGTCTACTAGGACAGGGGTGTTTCATGGCTACACCTTC. Its translation is CASSLSTRTGVFHGYTF. This chain joins TRBV5-1 and TRBJ1-2; 9 bases align to TRBD1. The length of the CDR3 is 17 residues. Germline values: CDR1 SGHRS, CDR2 YFSETQ. The J segment lost 6 bases and the V segment lost 1 base, leaving 13 bases of the junction unmatched.

The sample holds a few counts of this clone. This rearrangement joins TRBV27 to TRBJ1-2; a weak D match, TRBD1 (5 bases). Trimming shortened V by 3 bases and J by 8 bases, and 13 bases separated the two germline ends. The germline CDR1 and CDR2 sequences are MNHEY and SMNVEV (reference sequence). This CDR3 region has 13 residues. The CDR3 loop reads CASSFRGRGGYTF. The CDR3 DNA sequence: TGTGCCAGCAGTTTCCGTGGCCGGGGGGGCTACACCTTC.

The chain carries TRBV13 and TRBJ2-1; 11 bases align to TRBD1. V dropped 5 bases and J dropped 5; count of bases not matched to a gene: 8. CDR3 size: 16 residues. Germline CDR1 reads PRHDT; CDR2 reads FYEKMQ (reference sequence). The CDR3 coding sequence is TGTGCCAGCAGCCCCCTGGGACAGGGGGTCCACAATGAGCAGTTCTTC. Translated, it gives CASSPLGQGVHNEQFF.

This clone was found a few times. V and J are TRBV4-2 and TRBJ2-2; D gene unclear. The length of the CDR3 is 14 residues. V lost 5 bases and J lost 5, with 12 bases in between. Germline CDR1 is LGHNA and CDR2 is YNFKEQ. This CDR3 reads CASSLEQWTGELFF. CDR3 in DNA: TGTGCCAGCAGCTTGGAGCAGTGGACCGGGGAGCTGTTTTTT.

V is TRBV5-1 and J is TRBJ1-2; 7 nucleotides align to TRBD1. Unmatched junction bases numbered 7, after V lost 5 bases and J lost 0 bases. Germline CDR1 is SGHRS and CDR2 is YFSETQ. The CDR3 extends over 15 amino acids. The CDR3 DNA is TGCGCCAGCAGTTCCGGGACAGTAGCTAACTATGGCTACACCTTC. It translates to CASSSGTVANYGYTF.

The V and J genes are TRBV5-1 and TRBJ2-7; D perhaps matches TRBD2 (5 bases). The V end lost 0 bases, the J end lost 2 bases, and 12 bases lay between the germline ends. CDR3 length: 15 amino acids. Germline CDR1 SGHRS, CDR2 YFSETQ. The CDR3 region is CASSLESGPTYEQYF. CDR3 nucleotide sequence: TGCGCCAGCAGCTTGGAGAGCGGTCCCACCTACGAGCAGTACTTC.

The chain carries TRBV11-3 and TRBJ2-1; 7 nucleotides align to TRBD2. The CDR3 loop spans 17 amino acids. CDR1 and CDR2 from the germline V gene are SGHNT and YENEEA. Trimming took 0 bases from V and 2 from J; bases not matched to a gene: 7. The CDR3 spells CASSLDLGGRPYNEQFF. In nucleotides, the CDR3 is TGTGCCAGCAGCTTAGATCTGGGGGGGAGGCCCTACAATGAGCAGTTCTTC.

This chain connects TRBV19 to TRBJ2-7; 9 nucleotides line up with TRBD2. Per germline, CDR1 LNHDA and CDR2 SQIVND (reference sequence). The CDR3 sequence is 15 residues long. V shed 1 base and J 3 bases; nucleotides not matched to a gene: 4. CDR3 in DNA: TGTGCCAGTAGTATAGGTAGCGGGAGCTTCTACGAGCAGTACGTC. Translated, it gives CASSIGSGSFYEQYV.

This clone came up a few times. The rearrangement joins TRBV6-5 to TRBJ2-7, with 9 positions matching TRBD2. The CDR3 runs 14 residues. The trim removed 5 bases at V and 4 bases at J, leaving 6 bases unmatched. CDR1 is MNHEY and CDR2 is SVGAGI in the germline V gene. The CDR3 sequence is CASSTSGYRYEQYF. The DNA of the CDR3 is TGTGCCAGCAGTACTAGCGGGTATAGGTACGAGCAGTACTTC.

In its sample, this clone was seen a few times. J is TRBJ1-3 and V is TRBV6-5, with TRBD1 matching 7 bases. The CDR3 is 15 residues long. From germline, CDR1 is MNHEY and CDR2 SVGAGI. The trim removed 2 bases at V and 4 bases at J, leaving 5 bases unmatched. CDR3 coding DNA: TGTGCCAGCAGTTACGCCGACAGGGCCGGAAACACCATATATTTT. It specifies CASSYADRAGNTIYF.

This clone was recorded a few times. This chain connects TRBV7-2 to TRBJ2-7; 10 nucleotides align to TRBD2. Germline CDR1 reads SGHTA; CDR2 reads FQGNSA. This CDR3 is 15 amino acids long. The V segment lost 4 bases and the J segment 1 base; nucleotides outside the gene matches: 4. The CDR3 nucleotides read TGTGCCAGCAGCTCACTAGCGGGACAATCCTACGAGCAGTACTTC. It specifies CASSSLAGQSYEQYF.

The chain recombines TRBV6-5 with TRBJ1-4; D unclear. Per germline, CDR1 MNHEY and CDR2 SVGAGI. The length of the CDR3 is 16 residues. V was cut by 4 bases and J by 0 bases, with 12 bases left in between. DNA of the CDR3: TGTGCCAGCAGTTTCCACCCCGCGGCAACTAATGAAAAACTGTTTTTT. This gives the protein CASSFHPAATNEKLFF.

The rearrangement uses TRBV4-1 and TRBJ2-6; 12 nucleotides align to TRBD2. Germline V gene data show CDR1 as MGHRA and CDR2 as YSYEKL. The CDR3 has 19 amino acids. With 4 bases clipped from V and 4 bases from J, the junction kept 11 bases outside the gene matches. CDR3 amino acids: CASSPRRLAGAAGANVLTF. In nucleotides, the CDR3 is TGCGCCAGCAGCCCCCGTAGACTAGCGGGAGCTGCCGGGGCCAACGTCCTGACTTTC.

This clone was found a few times. CDR3 bases: TGCGCCAGCAGCTCCTCGGGGGAAGCTTTCTTT. It encodes CASSSSGEAFF. This sequence joins TRBV5-1 and TRBJ1-1; D is ambiguous. In germline, CDR1 is SGHRS, CDR2 YFSETQ. Trimming removed 3 bases from V and 8 bases from J, with 8 bases in between. CDR3 length: 11 residues.

This clone was picked up a small number of times. This sequence joins TRBV7-8 and TRBJ2-1, with TRBD2 identical over 9 bases. The CDR3 sequence is 16 residues long. The germline CDR1 and CDR2 sequences are SGHVS and FQNEAQ. Trimming removed 1 base from V and 10 bases from J; junction bases left unmatched: 11. The CDR3: CASSLDGTSRSGEQFF. DNA for the CDR3: TGTGCCAGCAGCTTAGACGGGACTAGCAGATCGGGAGAGCAGTTCTTC. Filled out from reference TRBV7-8 and TRBJ2-1, the complete variable domain reads GAGVSQSPRYKVAKRGQDVALRCDPISGHVSLFWYQQALGQGPEFLTYFQNEAQLDKSGLPSDRFFAERPEGSVSTLKIQRTQQEDSAVYLCASSLDGTSRSGEQFFGPGTRLTVL.

As to this clone: Sequence at one end of the junction differs from germline and may be a read error. The gene calls are TRBV27 and TRBJ1-1; possibly TRBD1 for D (5 bases). Germline CDR1 reads MNHEY; CDR2 reads SMNVEV (reference sequence). The CDR3 is 18 residues long. As DNA, the CDR3 is TGTGCCAGCAGCTTATGGGCCCGCGGCGGGGCCTCGAACACTGAAGCTTTCTTT. Encoded protein: CASSLWARGGASNTEAFF.

The chain recombines TRBV5-8 with TRBJ1-1, with 12 bases that match TRBD1. CDR3 length equals 15 residues. CDR1 is SGHTS and CDR2 is YDEGEE in the germline V gene. The V gene end was trimmed by 4 bases and the J gene end by 3 bases; junction bases not matched to a gene: 4. Here the CDR3 reads CASSPGDRGHTEAFF. In DNA form, the CDR3 reads TGTGCCAGCAGCCCAGGGGACAGGGGGCACACTGAAGCTTTCTTT.

By share of the sample, this clone is medium-sized. The V and J genes are TRBV6-5 and TRBJ2-1; 10 nucleotides align to TRBD2. Per the germline V gene, CDR1 is MNHEY and CDR2 is SVGAGI. Losses at the gene ends were 6 bases for V and 8 bases for J; bases not matched to a gene: 10. The CDR3 is made up of 15 amino acids. In DNA, the CDR3 is TGTGCCAGCAGAAGGACTAGCGGTCTACGGTATGAGCAGTTCTTC. As protein: CASRRTSGLRYEQFF.

The gene calls are TRBV6-5 and TRBJ1-1; D is uncertain. Trimming removed 6 bases from V and 4 bases from J, with 15 bases in between. The germline gives CDR1 MNHEY, CDR2 SVGAGI. The CDR3 covers 14 residues. The CDR3 DNA is TGTGCCAGCAGCGTCACAGCGGTGGGCACTGAAGCTTTCTTT. Its translation is CASSVTAVGTEAFF.

The chain combines TRBV19 with TRBJ1-5; D may be TRBD1 (6 bases). The germline gives CDR1 LNHDA, CDR2 SQIVND (reference sequence). The CDR3 totals 16 residues. Trimming removed 4 bases from V and 0 bases from J, with 13 bases in between. The CDR3 coding sequence is TGTGCCAGTAGTAAATTAGGACAGAGTAGCAATCAGCCCCAGCATTTT. Its protein is CASSKLGQSSNQPQHF.

The chain couples TRBV9 to TRBJ1-1; D is uncertain. CDR3 length: 13 amino acids. Trimming took 3 bases from V and 0 from J, leaving 6 bases between them. Germline V gene lookup returns CDR1 SGDLS and CDR2 YYNGEE. CDR3 nucleotides: TGTGCCAGCAGCGAAGCTGTGAACACTGAAGCTTTCTTT. It translates to CASSEAVNTEAFF.